The clone carrying this TCR beta chain was observed a few times. The source of the sample is a study of spatial heterogeneity in lung cancer. Time point denoted: sample taken at primary tumor resection. The sequenced material consisted of unsorted whole RNA from tumor, nontumor lung or frozen PBMC. TCR cDNA molecules each had a unique molecular identifier. A single record per CDR3 protein comes from TCRdb applying MiXCR to the 5' RACE reads. This repertoire shows approximately 82,000 distinct CDR3 sequences, over 9.5% found once; its top ten account for 4.6%. From germline, CDR1 is SGHKS and CDR2 YYEKEE (reference sequence). V was clipped by 0 bases and J by 1 base, with 8 bases between them. The CDR3 covers 16 residues.

The origin of this receptor is a male donor with early-stage non-small cell lung cancer. The gene calls are TRBV5-5 and TRBJ2-6; no clear D. The specimen comprised PBMCs, sampled at surgery. CDR3 bases: TGTGCCAGCAGCTTGGATCCCGGGTCTGGGGCCAACGTCCTGACTTTC. Translation gives CASSLDPGSGANVLTF.